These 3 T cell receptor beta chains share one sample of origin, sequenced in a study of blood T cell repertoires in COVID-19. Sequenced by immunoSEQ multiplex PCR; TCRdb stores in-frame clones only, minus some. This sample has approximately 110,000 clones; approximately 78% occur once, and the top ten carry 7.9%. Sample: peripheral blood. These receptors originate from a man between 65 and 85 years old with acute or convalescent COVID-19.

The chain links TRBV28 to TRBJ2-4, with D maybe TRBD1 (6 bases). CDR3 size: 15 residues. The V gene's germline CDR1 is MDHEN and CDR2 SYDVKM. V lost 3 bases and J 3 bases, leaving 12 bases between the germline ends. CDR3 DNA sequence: TGTGCCAGCAGTTTCGAGGGGGTTGGCAAAAACATTCAGTACTTC. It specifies CASSFEGVGKNIQYF.

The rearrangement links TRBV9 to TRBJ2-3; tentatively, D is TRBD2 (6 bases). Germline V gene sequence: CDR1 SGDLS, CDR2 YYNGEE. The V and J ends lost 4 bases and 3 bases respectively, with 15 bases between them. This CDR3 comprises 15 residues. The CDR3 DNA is TGTGCCAGCAGCCCCAACGAAGGGAGGACAGATACGCAGTATTTT. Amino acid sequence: CASSPNEGRTDTQYF.

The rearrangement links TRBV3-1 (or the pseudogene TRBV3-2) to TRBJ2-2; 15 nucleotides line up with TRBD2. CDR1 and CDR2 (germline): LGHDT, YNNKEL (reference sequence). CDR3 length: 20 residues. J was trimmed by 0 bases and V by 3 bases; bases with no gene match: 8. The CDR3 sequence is CASSQARGTSGRTNTGELFF. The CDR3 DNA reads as TGTGCCAGCAGCCAGGCCCGTGGGACTAGCGGGAGGACGAACACCGGGGAGCTGTTTTTT.